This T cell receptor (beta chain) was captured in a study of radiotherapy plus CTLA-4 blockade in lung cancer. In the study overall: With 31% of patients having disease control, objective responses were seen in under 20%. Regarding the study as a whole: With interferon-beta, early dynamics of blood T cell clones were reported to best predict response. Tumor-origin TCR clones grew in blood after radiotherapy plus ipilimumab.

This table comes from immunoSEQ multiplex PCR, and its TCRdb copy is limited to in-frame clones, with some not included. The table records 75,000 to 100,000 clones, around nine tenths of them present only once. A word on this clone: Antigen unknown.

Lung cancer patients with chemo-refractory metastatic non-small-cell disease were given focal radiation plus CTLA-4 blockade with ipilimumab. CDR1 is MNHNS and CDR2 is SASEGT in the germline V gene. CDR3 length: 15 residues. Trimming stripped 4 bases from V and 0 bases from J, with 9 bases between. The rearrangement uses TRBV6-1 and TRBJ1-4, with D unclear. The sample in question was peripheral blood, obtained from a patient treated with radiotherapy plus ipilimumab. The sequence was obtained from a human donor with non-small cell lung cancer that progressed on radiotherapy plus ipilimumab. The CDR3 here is CASSGQPATNEKLFF. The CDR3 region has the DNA TGTGCCAGCAGTGGACAACCTGCAACTAATGAAAAACTGTTTTTT.